The 17 T cell receptor beta chains reported below all come from one sample, sequenced in a study of OX40 agonist ivuxolimab in advanced cancers. Generated by immunoSEQ multiplex PCR, the TCRdb table keeps only in-frame clones and is missing some. The sample holds 60,000 to 90,000 clones, approximately 82% seen once. This sample comprised CD4+ or CD8+ T cells sorted from blood, obtained in a trial of the OX40 agonist ivuxolimab. These receptors were collected from an adult with an advanced solid tumor such as melanoma, head and neck, liver or kidney cancer.

This sequence joins TRBV6-1 and TRBJ1-4, with 11 bases that match TRBD1. This CDR3 is 13 amino acids long. Germline-derived CDR1 and CDR2 are MNHNS and SASEGT. V lost 7 bases and J lost 8; bases outside the gene matches: 3. Here the CDR3 DNA reads TGTGCCAGCATGGGGACAGGGGGAGAAAAACTGTTTTTT. It is translated as CASMGTGGEKLFF.

This chain uses TRBV2 with TRBJ2-7, with TRBD2 as a possible D gene (6 bases). V was trimmed by 8 bases and J by 0 bases, leaving 11 bases between them. Looked up from germline, CDR1 is SNHLY and CDR2 is FYNNEI. The CDR3 runs 13 residues. CDR3 nucleotide sequence: TGTGCCAGCCGGGACTGGCACTCCTACGAGCAGTACTTC. It translates to CASRDWHSYEQYF.

The rearrangement uses TRBV11-2 and TRBJ2-5; 11 bases align to TRBD2. The length of the CDR3 is 14 residues. Germline lookup yields CDR1 SGHAT and CDR2 FQNNGV. J gave up 4 bases and V 5 bases, and 3 bases lay outside the gene matches. The CDR3: CASSPGLAGETQYF. CDR3 nucleotides: TGTGCCAGCAGCCCCGGACTAGCGGGAGAGACCCAGTACTTC.

This chain joins TRBV28 and TRBJ2-5; 11 bases fit TRBD1. The DNA end lines up better with TRBJ2-7; the J call may be wrong. The CDR3 consists of 13 residues. Germline loops: CDR1 MDHEN, CDR2 SYDVKM. CDR3 nucleotides: TGTGCCAGCCAGGGGACAGGGGGATACGAGCAGTACTTC. Encoded protein: CASQGTGGYEQYF.

V gene TRBV11-2 combines with J gene TRBJ2-6; D might be TRBD2 (5 bases). The CDR3 spans 17 residues. The germline CDR1 and CDR2 sequences are SGHAT and FQNNGV. Trimming cost V 2 bases and J 0 bases, with 11 bases left between them. DNA for the CDR3: TGTGCCAGCAGCTTATGGGCTAGCACCTCTGGGGCCAACGTCCTGACTTTC. Its protein is CASSLWASTSGANVLTF.

This chain uses TRBV18 with TRBJ1-2; 8 bases line up with TRBD1. Per germline, CDR1 KGHSH and CDR2 LQKENI. This CDR3 contains 13 residues. J gave up 6 bases and V 5 bases, and 5 bases lay outside the gene matches. CDR3 region: CASSSTGANGYTF. For the CDR3, the DNA is TGTGCCAGCTCATCGACAGGGGCGAATGGCTACACCTTC.

This chain uses TRBV5-1 with TRBJ1-1; TRBD1 might be the D (5 bases). This CDR3 contains 14 residues. The germline V gene encodes CDR1 SGHRS and CDR2 YFSETQ. V was trimmed by 4 bases and J by 1 base, leaving 11 bases between them. In nucleotides, the CDR3 is TGCGCCAGCAGCCTCGGGGCGGGGAACACTGAAGCTTTCTTT. This sequence encodes CASSLGAGNTEAFF.

The J gene is TRBJ1-4, the V gene TRBV7-9; 12 nucleotides align to TRBD1. The CDR3 length is 15 residues. The V gene end was trimmed by 4 bases and the J gene end by 8 bases; junction bases not matched to a gene: 5. CDR1 SEHNR and CDR2 FQNEAQ come from the germline V gene (reference sequence). The CDR3 bases are TGTGCCAGCAGCTCAGGGACAGGGGGCAAAGAAAAACTGTTTTTT. Translated: CASSSGTGGKEKLFF.

This sequence joins TRBV7-2 and TRBJ2-2; tentatively, D is TRBD1 (5 bases). CDR1 is SGHTA and CDR2 is FQGNSA in the germline V gene. Trimming removed 5 bases at V and 3 bases at J, with 7 bases between. The CDR3 has 13 amino acids. The DNA of the CDR3 is TGTGCCAGCAGCGTCAGGGACACCGGGGAGCTGTTTTTT. This codes for CASSVRDTGELFF.

This chain links TRBV5-4 with TRBJ1-3; 7 bases agree with TRBD1. Germline V gives CDR1 SGHNT, CDR2 YYREEE (reference sequence). Trimming took 5 bases from V and 2 from J; bases not matched to a gene: 7. CDR3 length: 15 residues. The CDR3 loop is CASRQGGAAGNTIYF. CDR3 in DNA: TGTGCCAGCAGACAAGGGGGCGCGGCTGGAAACACCATATATTTT.

This sequence joins TRBV7-9 and TRBJ1-1; the D gene is possibly TRBD1 (6 bases). The germline V gene encodes CDR1 SEHNR and CDR2 FQNEAQ (reference sequence). With 4 bases removed from V and 3 bases from J, the gap between germline ends came to 12 bases. The CDR3 is 14 amino acids. DNA of the CDR3: TGTGCCAGCAGCTCAGGGGACGGCTACACTGAAGCTTTCTTT. Protein: CASSSGDGYTEAFF.

This sequence joins TRBV5-1 and TRBJ2-7; 9 nucleotides align to TRBD1. This CDR3 is 14 amino acids long. Germline trimming cut 0 bases from V and 11 bases from J; bases unmatched to any gene: 9. The germline gives CDR1 SGHRS, CDR2 YFSETQ. CDR3: CASSLGRGQGRKYF. In nucleotides, the CDR3 is TGCGCCAGCAGCTTGGGCCGCGGACAGGGGAGGAAGTACTTC.

This clone was seen a single time. The gene calls are TRBV5-6 and TRBJ2-5; possibly TRBD2 for D (5 bases). The J call may be mistaken, given a closer DNA end match to TRBJ2-7. Germline values: CDR1 SGHDT, CDR2 YYEEEE. CDR3 length equals 15 residues. This CDR3 is CASSLEHGGVYEQYF. The CDR3, as DNA: TGTGCCAGCAGCTTGGAACATGGAGGAGTCTACGAGCAGTACTTC.

J is TRBJ1-5 and V is TRBV5-1; TRBD1 agrees at 7 bases. Trimming took 2 bases from V and 2 from J; bases not matched to a gene: 7. CDR3 length: 16 residues. The germline CDR1 and CDR2 sequences are SGHRS and YFSETQ. CDR3 protein: CASSLGPTGGNQPQHF. Written as DNA, the CDR3 is TGCGCCAGCAGCTTAGGTCCAACAGGGGGCAATCAGCCCCAGCATTTT. Together with reference TRBV5-1 and TRBJ1-5, the CDR3 gives the full variable domain: KAGVTQTPRYLIKTRGQQVTLSCSPISGHRSVSWYQQTPGQGLQFLFEYFSETQRNKGNFPGRFSGRQFSNSRSEMNVSTLELGDSALYLCASSLGPTGGNQPQHFGDGTRLSIL.

CDR3 in DNA: TGTGCCAGCCCCGAGAAGACTAGCGTTAACTACGAGCAGTACTTC. Amino acid sequence: CASPEKTSVNYEQYF. V is TRBV6-1 and J is TRBJ2-7; 8 bases fit TRBD2. CDR3 length: 15 amino acids. Germline CDR1 MNHNS, CDR2 SASEGT. V shed 8 bases and J 3 bases; nucleotides not matched to a gene: 12.

This chain links TRBV2 with TRBJ2-7; TRBD2 is a possible D gene (6 bases). There are 15 residues in the CDR3. CDR1 SNHLY and CDR2 FYNNEI come from the germline V gene. V lost 6 bases and J lost 1, with 16 bases in between. In DNA form, the CDR3 reads TGTGCCAGCAGCGCACCGGGACTTCTATCCTACGAGCAGTACTTC. Protein: CASSAPGLLSYEQYF.

The chain has TRBV19 and TRBJ1-4, with 7 bases lining up with TRBD1. This CDR3 comprises 17 residues. Per germline, CDR1 LNHDA and CDR2 SQIVND (reference sequence). V lost 4 bases, J lost 5 bases, and 13 bases stayed unmatched. For the CDR3, the DNA is TGTGCCAGTAGTAAATCACATTCCGGGACAGTAAATGAAAAACTGTTTTTT. Its protein is CASSKSHSGTVNEKLFF.